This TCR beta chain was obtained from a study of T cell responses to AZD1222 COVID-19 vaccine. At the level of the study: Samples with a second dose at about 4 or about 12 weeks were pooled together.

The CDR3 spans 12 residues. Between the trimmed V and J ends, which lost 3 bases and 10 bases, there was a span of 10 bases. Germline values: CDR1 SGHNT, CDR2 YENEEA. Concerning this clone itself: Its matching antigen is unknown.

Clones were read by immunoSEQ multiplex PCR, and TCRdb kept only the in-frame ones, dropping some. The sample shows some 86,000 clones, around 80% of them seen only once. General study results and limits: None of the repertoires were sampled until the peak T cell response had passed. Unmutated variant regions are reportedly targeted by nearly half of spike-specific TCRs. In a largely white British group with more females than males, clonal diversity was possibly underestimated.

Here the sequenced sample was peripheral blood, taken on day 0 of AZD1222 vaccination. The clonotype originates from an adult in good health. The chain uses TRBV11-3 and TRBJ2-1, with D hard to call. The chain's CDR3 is CASSFNGGEQFF. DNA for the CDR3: TGTGCCAGCAGCTTTAATGGCGGCGAGCAGTTCTTC. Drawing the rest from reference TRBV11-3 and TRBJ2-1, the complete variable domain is EAGVVQSPRYKIIEKKQPVAFWCNPISGHNTLYWYLQNLGQGPELLIRYENEEAVDDSQLPKDRFSAERLKGVDSTLKIQPAELGDSAVYLCASSFNGGEQFFGPGTRLTVL.